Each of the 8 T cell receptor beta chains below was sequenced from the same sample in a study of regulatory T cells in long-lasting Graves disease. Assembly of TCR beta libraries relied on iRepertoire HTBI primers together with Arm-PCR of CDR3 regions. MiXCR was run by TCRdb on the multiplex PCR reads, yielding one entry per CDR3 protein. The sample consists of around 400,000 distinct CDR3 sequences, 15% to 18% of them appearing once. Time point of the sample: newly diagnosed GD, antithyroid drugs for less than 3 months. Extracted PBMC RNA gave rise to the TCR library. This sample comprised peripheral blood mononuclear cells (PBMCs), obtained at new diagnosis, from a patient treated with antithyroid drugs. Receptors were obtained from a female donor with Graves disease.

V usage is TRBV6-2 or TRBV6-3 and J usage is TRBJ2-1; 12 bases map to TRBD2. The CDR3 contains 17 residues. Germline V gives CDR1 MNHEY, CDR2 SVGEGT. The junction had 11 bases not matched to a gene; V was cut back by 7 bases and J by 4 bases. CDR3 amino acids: CASNLKLAGGRYNEQFF. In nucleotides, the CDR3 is TGTGCCAGCAACCTCAAACTAGCGGGAGGCCGGTACAATGAGCAGTTCTTC.

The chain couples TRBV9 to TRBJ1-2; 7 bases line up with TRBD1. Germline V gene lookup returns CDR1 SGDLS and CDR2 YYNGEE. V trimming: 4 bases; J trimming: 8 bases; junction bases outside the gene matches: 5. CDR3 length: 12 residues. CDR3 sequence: CASSPGGEGYTF. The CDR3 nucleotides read TGTGCCAGCAGCCCAGGGGGGGAAGGCTACACCTTC.

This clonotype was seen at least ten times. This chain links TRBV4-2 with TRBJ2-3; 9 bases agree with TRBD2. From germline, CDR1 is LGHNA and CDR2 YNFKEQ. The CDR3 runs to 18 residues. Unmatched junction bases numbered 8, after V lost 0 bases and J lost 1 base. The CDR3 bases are TGTGCCAGCAGCCAAGATAGTAGGAGCGGGGGGCGCACAGATACGCAGTATTTT. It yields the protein CASSQDSRSGGRTDTQYF.

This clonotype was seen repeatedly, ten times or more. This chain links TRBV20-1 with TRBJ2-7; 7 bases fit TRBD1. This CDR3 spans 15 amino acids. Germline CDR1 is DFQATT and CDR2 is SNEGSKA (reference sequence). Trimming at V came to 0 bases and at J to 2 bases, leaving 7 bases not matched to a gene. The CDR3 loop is CSARDGEGAPYEQYF. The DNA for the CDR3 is TGCAGTGCTAGAGATGGAGAGGGGGCCCCCTACGAGCAGTACTTC.

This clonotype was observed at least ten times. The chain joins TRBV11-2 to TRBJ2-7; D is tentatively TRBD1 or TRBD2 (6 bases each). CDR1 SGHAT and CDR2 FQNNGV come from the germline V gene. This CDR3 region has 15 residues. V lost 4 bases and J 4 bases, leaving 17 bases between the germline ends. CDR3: CASSSQPGGSYEQYF. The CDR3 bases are TGTGCCAGCAGCTCTCAACCCGGGGGCTCATACGAGCAGTACTTC. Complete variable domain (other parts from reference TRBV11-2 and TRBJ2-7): EAGVAQSPRYKIIEKRQSVAFWCNPISGHATLYWYQQILGQGPKLLIQFQNNGVVDDSQLPKDRFSAERLKGVDSTLKIQPAKLEDSAVYLCASSSQPGGSYEQYFGPGTRLTVT.

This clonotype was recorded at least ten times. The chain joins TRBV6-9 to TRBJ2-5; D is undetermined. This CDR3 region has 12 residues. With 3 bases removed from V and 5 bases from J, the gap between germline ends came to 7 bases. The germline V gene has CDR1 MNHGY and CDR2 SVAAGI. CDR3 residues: CASSYDEETQYF. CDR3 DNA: TGTGCCAGCAGTTACGATGAGGAGACCCAGTACTTC.

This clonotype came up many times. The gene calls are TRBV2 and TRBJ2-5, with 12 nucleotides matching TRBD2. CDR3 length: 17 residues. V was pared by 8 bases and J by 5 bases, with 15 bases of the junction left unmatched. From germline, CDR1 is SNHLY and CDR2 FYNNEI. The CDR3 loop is CASGVELAGGPSETQYF. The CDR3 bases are TGTGCCAGCGGAGTGGAGCTAGCGGGGGGGCCCAGCGAGACCCAGTACTTC.

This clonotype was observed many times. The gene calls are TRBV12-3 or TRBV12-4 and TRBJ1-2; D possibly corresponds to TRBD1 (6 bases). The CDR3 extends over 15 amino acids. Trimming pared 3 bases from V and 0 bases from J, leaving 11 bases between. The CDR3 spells CASSFRTATNYGYTF. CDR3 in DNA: TGTGCCAGCAGTTTCCGGACAGCCACTAACTATGGCTACACCTTC.